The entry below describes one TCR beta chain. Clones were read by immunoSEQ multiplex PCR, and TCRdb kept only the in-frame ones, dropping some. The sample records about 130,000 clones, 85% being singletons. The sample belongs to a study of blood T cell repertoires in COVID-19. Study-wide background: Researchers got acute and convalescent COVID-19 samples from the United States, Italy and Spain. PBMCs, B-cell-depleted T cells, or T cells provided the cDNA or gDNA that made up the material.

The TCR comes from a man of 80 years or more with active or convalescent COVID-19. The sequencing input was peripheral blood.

CDR3: CASSSTGQSFNQPQHF. CDR3 sequence (DNA): TGTGCCAGCAGTTCGACCGGACAGAGTTTCAATCAGCCCCAGCATTTT. The chain joins TRBV6-2 or TRBV6-3 to TRBJ1-5, with D maybe TRBD1 (6 bases). Germline V gives CDR1 MNHEY, CDR2 SVGEGT. CDR3 length: 16 residues. Trimming took off 4 bases at V and 3 bases at J, with 16 bases between the two ends.